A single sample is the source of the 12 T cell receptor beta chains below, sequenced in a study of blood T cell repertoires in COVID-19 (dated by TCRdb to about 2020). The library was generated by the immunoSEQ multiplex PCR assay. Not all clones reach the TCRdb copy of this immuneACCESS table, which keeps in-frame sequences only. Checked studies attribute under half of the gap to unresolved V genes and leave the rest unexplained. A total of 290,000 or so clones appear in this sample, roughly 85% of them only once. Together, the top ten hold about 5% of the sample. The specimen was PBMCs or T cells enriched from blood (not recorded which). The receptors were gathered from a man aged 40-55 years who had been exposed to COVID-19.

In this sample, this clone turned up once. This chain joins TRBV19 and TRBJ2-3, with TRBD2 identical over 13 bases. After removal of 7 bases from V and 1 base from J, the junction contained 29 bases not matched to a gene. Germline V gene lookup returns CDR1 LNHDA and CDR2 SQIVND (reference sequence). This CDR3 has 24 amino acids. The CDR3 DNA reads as TGTGCCAGTACCTCCATGGGTCGACGGGACAGCCGACTAGCGGGAGGTTATGGCACAGATACGCAGTATTTT. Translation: CASTSMGRRDSRLAGGYGTDTQYF.

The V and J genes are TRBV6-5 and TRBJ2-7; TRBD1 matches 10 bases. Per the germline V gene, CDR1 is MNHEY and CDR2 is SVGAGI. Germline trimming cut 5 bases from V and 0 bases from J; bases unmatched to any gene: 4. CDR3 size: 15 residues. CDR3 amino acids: CASSQWTGGSYEQYF. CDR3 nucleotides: TGTGCCAGCAGTCAGTGGACAGGGGGCTCCTACGAGCAGTACTTC.

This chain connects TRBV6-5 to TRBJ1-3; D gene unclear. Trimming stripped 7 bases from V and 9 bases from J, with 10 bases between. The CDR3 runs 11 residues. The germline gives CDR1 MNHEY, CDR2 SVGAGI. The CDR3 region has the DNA TGTGCCAGCACCAACTTTGGCACCATATATTTT. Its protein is CASTNFGTIYF.

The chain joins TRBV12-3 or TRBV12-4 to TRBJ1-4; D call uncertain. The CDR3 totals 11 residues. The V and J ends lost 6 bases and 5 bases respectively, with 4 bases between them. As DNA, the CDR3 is TGTGCCAGCAGACAGAATGAAAAACTGTTTTTT. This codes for CASRQNEKLFF.

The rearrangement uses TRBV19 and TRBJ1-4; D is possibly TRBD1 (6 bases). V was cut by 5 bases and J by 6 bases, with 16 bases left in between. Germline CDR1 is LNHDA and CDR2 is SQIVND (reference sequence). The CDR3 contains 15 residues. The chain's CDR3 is CASSSMARGDEKLFF. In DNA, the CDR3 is TGTGCCAGTAGTTCAATGGCCAGGGGAGATGAAAAACTGTTTTTT.

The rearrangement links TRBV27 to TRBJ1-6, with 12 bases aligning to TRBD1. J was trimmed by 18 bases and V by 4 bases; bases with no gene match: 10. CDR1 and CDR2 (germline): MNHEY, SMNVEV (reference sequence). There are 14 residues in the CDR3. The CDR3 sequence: CASSSGTGGAKAHF. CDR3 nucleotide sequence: TGTGCCAGCAGTTCCGGGACAGGGGGCGCCAAGGCCCACTTT.

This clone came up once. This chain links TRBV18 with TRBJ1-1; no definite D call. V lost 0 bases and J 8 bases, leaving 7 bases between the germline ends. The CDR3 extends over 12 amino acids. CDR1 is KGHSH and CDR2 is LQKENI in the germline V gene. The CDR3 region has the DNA TGTGCCAGCTCACCACCTATTAGCGAAGCTTTCTTT. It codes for CASSPPISEAFF.

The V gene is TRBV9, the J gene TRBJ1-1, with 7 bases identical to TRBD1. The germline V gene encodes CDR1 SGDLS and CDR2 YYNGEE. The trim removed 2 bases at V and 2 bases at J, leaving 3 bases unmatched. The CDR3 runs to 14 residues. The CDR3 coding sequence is TGTGCCAGCAGCGTCAGGGGGAAAAACACTGAAGCTTTCTTT. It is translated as CASSVRGKNTEAFF.

CDR3 coding DNA: TGTGCCAGCACCCTTCTAATCGGGGACTATGGCTACACCTTC. Translation gives CASTLLIGDYGYTF. This rearrangement joins TRBV6-5 to TRBJ1-2; D gene unclear. The CDR3 totals 14 residues. Trimming took 7 bases from V and 3 from J, leaving 15 bases between them. The germline V gene has CDR1 MNHEY and CDR2 SVGAGI.

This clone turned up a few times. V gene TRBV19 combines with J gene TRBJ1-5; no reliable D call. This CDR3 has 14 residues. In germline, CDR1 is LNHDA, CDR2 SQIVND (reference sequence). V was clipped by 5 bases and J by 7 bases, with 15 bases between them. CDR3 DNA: TGTGCCAGTAGTTCCTATTTCGGCGGCCAGCCCCAGCATTTT. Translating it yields CASSSYFGGQPQHF.

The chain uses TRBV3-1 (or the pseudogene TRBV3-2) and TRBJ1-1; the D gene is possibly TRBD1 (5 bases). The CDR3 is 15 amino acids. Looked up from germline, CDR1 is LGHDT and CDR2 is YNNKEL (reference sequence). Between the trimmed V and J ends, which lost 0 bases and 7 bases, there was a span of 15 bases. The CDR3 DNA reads TGTGCCAGCAGCCAAGATCTCCAGGGTCCAGGTGAAGCTTTCTTT. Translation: CASSQDLQGPGEAFF.

CDR3 DNA: TGTGCCAGCAGCTTAGATGAGTCCGAGCAGTACTTC. Translating gives CASSLDESEQYF. The chain recombines TRBV11-3 with TRBJ2-7; unclear D gene. Per the germline V gene, CDR1 is SGHNT and CDR2 is YENEEA. The germline V and J ends were trimmed by 0 bases and 6 bases, with 6 bases remaining between them. There are 12 residues in the CDR3.